Shown below are 17 T cell receptor beta chains from a single sample sequenced in a study of regulatory T cells in long-lasting Graves disease (dated by TCRdb to the early 2020s). Library construction relied on multiplex PCR. Sequencing instrument: Illumina HiSeq 4000. TCR beta libraries were built with iRepertoire HTBI primers and Arm-PCR amplification of CDR3 regions. TCRdb reanalyzed the raw reads on its own, using fastp at Q25 for trimming and MiXCR for clone calling, and kept in-frame beta chains. Rows are combined by CDR3 protein, so each entry shows the most common genes and DNA. This sample gives some 370,000 distinct CDR3 sequences in total; about a fifth of them show up just once. Clones ranked in the top ten supply around 20% of the sample. Explained via the paper, the time point label denotes: persistent/refractory GD, antithyroid drugs over 5 years with positive TRAb. For both TCR sequencing and RNA sequencing, RNA was extracted from PBMCs using TRIzol.

The sample here was peripheral blood mononuclear cells (PBMCs), taken when the disease was refractory, from a patient treated with antithyroid drugs. The receptors shown here come from a female donor with Graves disease.

The sample holds a few counts of this clonotype. The rearrangement uses TRBV7-2 and TRBJ2-7; TRBD2 aligns across 7 bases. Germline V gene sequence: CDR1 SGHTA, CDR2 FQGNSA. Losses at the gene ends were 1 base for V and 2 bases for J; bases not matched to a gene: 8. This CDR3 spans 16 amino acids. CDR3 sequence: CASSLGPSGAPYEQYF. DNA for the CDR3: TGTGCCAGCAGCTTAGGGCCTAGCGGAGCCCCCTACGAGCAGTACTTC.

This clonotype occurred a few times. The chain employs TRBV28 and TRBJ1-3; D remains ambiguous. Germline V lookup: CDR1 MDHEN, CDR2 SYDVKM. CDR3 length: 11 residues. V was clipped by 3 bases and J by 5 bases, with 2 bases between them. CDR3 in DNA: TGTGCCAGCAGTTTGAGAAACACCATATATTTT. Protein sequence: CASSLRNTIYF. The whole variable domain, remainder taken from reference TRBV28 and TRBJ1-3, is DVKVTQSSRYLVKRTGEKVFLECVQDMDHENMFWYRQDPGLGLRLIYFSYDVKMKEKGDIPEGYSVSREKKERFSLILESASTNQTSMYLCASSLRNTIYFGEGSWLTVV.

There are many counts of this clonotype. The genes are TRBV6-5 and TRBJ1-1; a weak D match, TRBD1 (5 bases). The CDR3 length is 13 residues. CDR1 and CDR2 (germline): MNHEY, SVGAGI. The V and J ends lost 3 bases and 7 bases respectively, with 12 bases between them. In DNA form, the CDR3 reads TGTGCCAGCAGTTATCAGGGTTCTGGTGAAGCTTTCTTT. Protein product: CASSYQGSGEAFF.

On this clonotype itself: This clone may be a read error of a much larger clone one base away. The chain carries TRBV7-6 and TRBJ2-7; D perhaps matches TRBD1 (6 bases). CDR3 length: 13 residues. The V and J ends lost 4 bases and 3 bases respectively, with 10 bases between them. Per germline, CDR1 SGHVS and CDR2 FNYEAQ. CDR3 amino acids: CASSSTQGYEQYF. CDR3 DNA: TGTGCCAGCAGCTCCACACAGGGCTACGAGCAGTACTTC. Variable domain in full (rest from reference TRBV7-6 and TRBJ2-7): GAGVSQSPRYKVTKRGQDVALRCDPISGHVSLYWYRQALGQGPEFLTYFNYEAQQDKSGLPNDRFSAERPEGSISTLTIQRTEQRDSAMYRCASSSTQGYEQYFGPGTRLTVT.

This clonotype has just a few counts. The V and J genes are TRBV7-9 and TRBJ1-2; 7 bases agree with TRBD1. V dropped 5 bases and J dropped 1; count of bases not matched to a gene: 4. The CDR3 is made up of 14 amino acids. Germline V gene sequence: CDR1 SEHNR, CDR2 FQNEAQ (reference sequence). The DNA for the CDR3 is TGTGCCAGCAGCCGGGACAGCCTTAACTATGGCTACACCTTC. This encodes CASSRDSLNYGYTF.

This clonotype was seen only a few times. The chain is built from TRBV19 and TRBJ2-2, with TRBD2 matching 14 bases. J was trimmed by 0 bases and V by 4 bases; bases with no gene match: 4. The CDR3 covers 18 residues. From germline, CDR1 is LNHDA and CDR2 SQIVND (reference sequence). The CDR3 here is CASSKAGLAGANTGELFF. Written as DNA, the CDR3 is TGTGCCAGTAGTAAGGCGGGACTAGCGGGAGCGAACACCGGGGAGCTGTTTTTT. Complete variable domain (other parts from reference TRBV19 and TRBJ2-2): DGGITQSPKYLFRKEGQNVTLSCEQNLNHDAMYWYRQDPGQGLRLIYYSQIVNDFQKGDIAEGYSVSREKKESFPLTVTSAQKNPTAFYLCASSKAGLAGANTGELFFGEGSRLTVL.

This clonotype showed up just a few times. CDR3 coding DNA: TGTGCCAGCAGCTATCCCGCGACAGGGGTCCAAGAGACCCAGTACTTC. Residues: CASSYPATGVQETQYF. This rearrangement joins TRBV7-9 to TRBJ2-5; 8 bases are a match to TRBD1. With V trimmed by 4 bases and J by 1 base, 8 bases remained unmatched. CDR3 size: 16 residues. The germline V gene encodes CDR1 SEHNR and CDR2 FQNEAQ (reference sequence).

The chain links TRBV13 to TRBJ2-6; TRBD1 is a possible D gene (6 bases). Germline V gene sequence: CDR1 PRHDT, CDR2 FYEKMQ (reference sequence). Trimming left V 5 bases short and J 2 bases short, with 13 bases between. The CDR3 loop spans 16 amino acids. CDR3 residues: CASSKVQGTGANVLTF. The CDR3 DNA sequence: TGTGCCAGCAGCAAGGTACAGGGCACTGGGGCCAACGTCCTGACTTTC. Full variable domain (remainder filled in from reference TRBV13 and TRBJ2-6): AAGVIQSPRHLIKEKRETATLKCYPIPRHDTVYWYQQGPGQDPQFLISFYEKMQSDKGSIPDRFSAQQFSDYHSELNMSSLELGDSALYFCASSKVQGTGANVLTFGAGSRLTVL.

The rearrangement links TRBV2 to TRBJ2-1; weak D call: TRBD2 (7 bases). CDR3 length: 14 residues. V was pared by 4 bases and J by 9 bases, with 16 bases between. Germline CDR1 SNHLY, CDR2 FYNNEI. Here the CDR3 reads CASSGLAARGEQFF. The CDR3 DNA sequence: TGTGCCAGCAGTGGGCTAGCGGCCAGGGGTGAGCAGTTCTTC.

The CDR3 region has the DNA TGTGCCAGTAGTATAGGACAGGGGGAAACTGAAGCTTTCTTT. Amino acid sequence: CASSIGQGETEAFF. V gene TRBV19 combines with J gene TRBJ1-1, with 9 bases identical to TRBD1. Germline CDR1 LNHDA, CDR2 SQIVND (reference sequence). V was pared by 1 base and J by 5 bases, with 2 bases of the junction left unmatched. The CDR3 is 14 amino acids.

As regards this clonotype: A read error may explain this, as a much larger clone is one base away. The chain links TRBV6-5 to TRBJ2-7, with 11 bases that match TRBD2. The germline V gene encodes CDR1 MNHEY and CDR2 SVGAGI. V lost 4 bases and J lost 4; bases outside the gene matches: 12. The CDR3 totals 17 residues. CDR3 DNA sequence: TGTGCCAGCAGTTGCTTTCCTCTAGCGGGAGGAGCGTACGAGCAGTACTTC. The encoded protein is CASSCFPLAGGAYEQYF.

This clonotype came up many times. Germline is not matched at one junction end, which may reflect a read error. The chain employs TRBV12-3 or TRBV12-4 and TRBJ1-2; D remains ambiguous. The CDR3 contains 12 residues. The CDR3 region has the DNA TGTGCCAGCAGTTTAGCGCTGGAGGGCTCCACCTTC. It translates to CASSLALEGSTF.

The chain uses TRBV7-2 and TRBJ1-1; D perhaps matches TRBD1 (6 bases). This CDR3 spans 12 amino acids. V shed 6 bases and J shed 10 bases, with 15 bases lying between them. Germline-derived CDR1 and CDR2 are SGHTA and FQGNSA. The CDR3 protein is CASRTEGGVAFF. The CDR3 nucleotides read TGTGCCAGCAGAACCGAGGGGGGAGTAGCTTTCTTT.

As for this clonotype: This could be a read error, since a much larger clone is one nucleotide away. The rearrangement uses TRBV6-2 or TRBV6-3 and TRBJ1-2; D not certain. The CDR3 contains 14 residues. Trimming shortened V by 6 bases and J by 3 bases, and 14 bases separated the two germline ends. Germline lookup yields CDR1 MNHEY and CDR2 SVGEGT. Here the CDR3 reads CASSYQHDDYGYTF. In nucleotides, the CDR3 is TGTGCCAGCAGCTACCAACACGATGACTATGGCTACACCTTC.

The DNA of the CDR3 is TGTGCCAGCAGCTTTAGAGCCGGGACTAGCGTTAACAATGAGCAGTTCTTC. Protein: CASSFRAGTSVNNEQFF. J is TRBJ2-1 and V is TRBV12-3 or TRBV12-4; 10 nucleotides agree with TRBD2. After removal of 6 bases from V and 5 bases from J, the junction contained 13 bases not matched to a gene. The CDR3 loop spans 17 amino acids.

This clonotype was counted at least ten times. The chain links TRBV12-3 or TRBV12-4 to TRBJ2-7; D remains unclear. CDR3 size: 12 residues. V gave up 0 bases and J gave up 3 bases, with 3 bases separating them. CDR3 sequence: CASSLARYEQYF. CDR3 nucleotides: TGTGCCAGCAGTTTAGCCCGCTACGAGCAGTACTTC.

Many counts were recorded for this clonotype. The chain employs TRBV2 and TRBJ1-2; D is unresolved. CDR1 SNHLY and CDR2 FYNNEI come from the germline V gene. Trimming left V 1 base short and J 6 bases short, with 12 bases between. The CDR3 runs 14 residues. CDR3 amino acids: CASSEVGRIHGYTF. The CDR3 nucleotides are TGTGCCAGCAGTGAAGTAGGCAGGATACATGGCTACACCTTC. The full variable domain, in which reference TRBV2 and TRBJ1-2 provide the parts outside the CDR3, is EPEVTQTPSHQVTQMGQEVILRCVPISNHLYFYWYRQILGQKVEFLVSFYNNEISEKSEIFDDQFSVERPDGSNFTLKIRSTKLEDSAMYFCASSEVGRIHGYTFGSGTRLTVV.